These T cell receptor beta chains were read from a single sample in a study of blood T cell repertoires in COVID-19. The repertoire was sequenced with immunoSEQ multiplex PCR; TCRdb's copy has only in-frame clones and lacks some. Of about 190,000 clones in the sample, roughly 83% are singletons; the top ten hold roughly 3.2%. Sequencing was carried out using PBMCs or T cells enriched from blood (not recorded which). All receptors derive from a woman aged 30 to 39 who had recovered from COVID-19. CDR3s include the opening cysteine and the closing phenylalanine or tryptophan. The D gene is left open where the match is weak. Some rows mark clone size as missing; the rest say once, few, many or name a class of expanded clone.

size | length | D | J | V | DNA | CDR3
. | 13 | . | TRBJ1-1 | TRBV2 | TGTGCCAGCCGGGGACTCCTCGCCACTGAAGCTTTCTTT | CASRGLLATEAFF
. | 16 | TRBD2 | TRBJ2-1 | TRBV2 | TGTGCCAGCAATGGGATACTAGCGGGAGCCTACAATGAGCAGTTCTTC | CASNGILAGAYNEQFF
. | 14 | . | TRBJ2-1 | TRBV30 | TGTGCCTGGAGTGTGGGCCTGTCAGTTACCGAGCAGTTCTTC | CAWSVGLSVTEQFF
. | 14 | TRBD1 | TRBJ1-1 | TRBV2 | TGTGCCAGCAACGGACAGGGGTCAGGAACTGAAGCTTTCTTT | CASNGQGSGTEAFF
few | 15 | . | TRBJ2-7 | TRBV27 | TGTGCCAGCAGTTCCCGAGGGACCTCGCCCGGGGGGCGGTACTTC | CASSSRGTSPGGRYF
. | 15 | . | TRBJ2-5 | TRBV29-1 | TGCAGCGGGGAAGGGAGTCTCAACCCGGGAGAGACCCAGTACTTC | CSGEGSLNPGETQYF
. | 15 | TRBD1 | TRBJ2-7 | TRBV9 | TGTGCCAGCAGCCGCAGGACAGGGGCTACCTACGAGCAGTACTTC | CASSRRTGATYEQYF
. | 15 | . | TRBJ2-2 | TRBV7-2 | TGTGCCAGCAGCACCTCGGGAGATATCACCGGGGAGCTGTTTTTT | CASSTSGDITGELFF
few | 12 | . | TRBJ1-2 | TRBV7-2 | TGTGCCAGCAGCTCACGGGGCTATGGCTACACCTTC | CASSSRGYGYTF
. | 12 | . | TRBJ1-1 | TRBV6-5 | TGTGCCAGCGCCTCTTGGAGGACTGAAGCTTTCTTT | CASASWRTEAFF
few | 14 | TRBD1 | TRBJ1-1 | TRBV20-1 | TGCAGTGCTAGTCCCGGGACAGTGAACACTGAAGCTTTCTTT | CSASPGTVNTEAFF
. | 15 | TRBD2 | TRBJ2-1 | TRBV24-1 | TGTGCCACCAGTGAACGGCGGGGGGGCCACGATGAGCAGTTCTTC | CATSERRGGHDEQFF
. | 15 | . | TRBJ1-5 | TRBV27 | TGTGCCAGCAGGGGGGAGGGAAGGGGCAATCAGCCCCAGCATTTT | CASRGEGRGNQPQHF
. | 17 | TRBD1 | TRBJ1-6 | TRBV28 | TGTGCCAGCAGAGATAACACAGGGGGCTCCTATAATTCACCCCTCCACTTT | CASRDNTGGSYNSPLHF
. | 12 | . | TRBJ2-7 | TRBV28 | TGTGCCAGCAGTTCACGGTCCTACGAGCAGTACTTC | CASSSRSYEQYF
. | 15 | . | TRBJ1-3 | TRBV5-1 | TGCGCCAGCAGCTTGGGACATAGATCTGGAAACACCATATATTTT | CASSLGHRSGNTIYF
. | 14 | . | TRBJ1-4 | TRBV28 | TGTGCCAGCAGTTCAACGGGATTAAAAGGGAAACTGTTTTTT | CASSSTGLKGKLFF
. | 15 | TRBD1 | TRBJ2-3 | TRBV6-5 | TGTGCCAGCAGTTCCAGGGACAGGGGCACAGATACGCAGTATTTT | CASSSRDRGTDTQYF
. | 16 | TRBD2 | TRBJ2-7 | TRBV9 | TGTGCCAGCAGCGTAGAGGCTTGGCAGGGAGGGTGCGAGCAGTACTTC | CASSVEAWQGGCEQYF
. | 15 | . | TRBJ1-1 | TRBV6-6 | TGTGCCAGCAGTTACCCCCGGGGGGCTGGGACTGAAGCTTTCTTT | CASSYPRGAGTEAFF
. | 15 | TRBD1 | TRBJ1-1 | TRBV28 | TGTGCCAGCAGTTTACAGGCAGGGGGTGGCACTGAAGCTTTCTTT | CASSLQAGGGTEAFF
. | 12 | . | TRBJ1-4 | TRBV28 | TGTGCCAGCACTAGGGTGGAGGGAAAACTGTTTTTT | CASTRVEGKLFF
. | 16 | . | TRBJ2-7 | TRBV18 | TGTGCCAGCTCATCGACAGGTGGGGGTCTCTCCTACGAGCAGTACTTC | CASSSTGGGLSYEQYF
few | 13 | . | TRBJ2-1 | TRBV5-7 | TGTGCCAGCAGCTTTGCCACGAGGGATGAGCAGTTCTTC | CASSFATRDEQFF
. | 14 | . | TRBJ1-3 | TRBV7-9 | TGTGCCAGCACAAGTTCGGGGGGCGGAAACACCATATATTTT | CASTSSGGGNTIYF
once | 16 | TRBD2 | TRBJ2-2 | TRBV15 | TGTGCCACCAGCAGTAGCGGGAGGGCCTTCACCGGGGAGCTGTTTTTT | CATSSSGRAFTGELFF
. | 16 | TRBD1 | TRBJ2-3 | TRBV18 | TGTGCCAGCTCACCACTGGACAGGGTAGGCACAGATACGCAGTATTTT | CASSPLDRVGTDTQYF
. | 15 | TRBD2 | TRBJ2-7 | TRBV5-5 | TGTGCCAGCAGCTTGCTAGCGGGAGGGCCTTACGAGCAGTACTTC | CASSLLAGGPYEQYF
. | 15 | . | TRBJ1-5 | TRBV27 | TGTGCCAGCAGCCTGGAGGGTTACGGCAATCAGCCCCAGCATTTT | CASSLEGYGNQPQHF
. | 15 | . | TRBJ1-1 | TRBV14 | TGTGCCAGCAGCCGAATCGACATCTCGAACACTGAAGCTTTCTTT | CASSRIDISNTEAFF
. | 13 | . | TRBJ2-3 | TRBV27 | TGTGCCAGCAGTTTTCGGCTAGTAGATACGCAGTATTTT | CASSFRLVDTQYF
. | 13 | . | TRBJ2-3 | TRBV12-5 | TGTGCTAGTGGTTTACAGGGAGCAGATACGCAGTATTTT | CASGLQGADTQYF
. | 15 | TRBD1 | TRBJ2-2 | TRBV3-1/TRBV3-2 | TGTGCCAGCAGCCAAGGGGGGACAGGGATCGGGGAGCTGTTTTTT | CASSQGGTGIGELFF
. | 14 | . | TRBJ2-1 | TRBV6-4 | TGTGCCAGCAGTGGAGGTAGCGGCTACAATGAGCAGTTCTTC | CASSGGSGYNEQFF
. | 15 | . | TRBJ2-5 | TRBV18 | TGTGCCAGCTCACCAGGAGAGGGGGACCAAGAGACCCAGTACTTC | CASSPGEGDQETQYF
. | 11 | . | TRBJ1-1 | TRBV20-1 | TGCAGTGCTAGAGTGAGGACTGAAGCTTTCTTT | CSARVRTEAFF
. | 13 | TRBD2 | TRBJ2-1 | TRBV9 | TGTGCCAGCAGCGTAGAGGCTAGCGGTGAGCAGTTCTTC | CASSVEASGEQFF
once | 13 | . | TRBJ2-7 | TRBV29-1 | TGCAGCGTTGGTAGTGTGTCGATCTACGAGCAGTACTTC | CSVGSVSIYEQYF
. | 13 | . | TRBJ2-3 | TRBV3-1/TRBV3-2 | TGTGCCAGCAGCAGCAGGGGTACAGATACGCAGTATTTT | CASSSRGTDTQYF
. | 17 | TRBD1 | TRBJ2-2 | TRBV19 | TGTGCCAGTAGTACGCCCCTCGGACAGGGGTTGGACGGGGAGCTGTTTTTT | CASSTPLGQGLDGELFF
. | 15 | TRBD2 | TRBJ2-1 | TRBV18 | TGTGCCAGCTCAGAGACTAGCAGCCCCTACAATGAGCAGTTCTTC | CASSETSSPYNEQFF
. | 15 | . | TRBJ1-6 | TRBV5-6 | TGTGCCAGCAGCCAAGAGCCCCAGGGAAATTCACCCCTCCACTTT | CASSQEPQGNSPLHF
. | 15 | TRBD2 | TRBJ2-5 | TRBV2 | TGTGCCAGCAGTGCTTTTGGGCGGGGGTATGAGACCCAGTACTTC | CASSAFGRGYETQYF
. | 15 | . | TRBJ2-2 | TRBV13 | TGTGCCAGCAGCCCCCATCAGGGAAACACCGGGGAGCTGTTTTTT | CASSPHQGNTGELFF
. | 19 | TRBD1 | TRBJ2-3 | TRBV7-9 | TGTGCCAGCAGCTTACCCGACAGGGAAGGAGCCTACTACACAGATACGCAGTATTTT | CASSLPDREGAYYTDTQYF